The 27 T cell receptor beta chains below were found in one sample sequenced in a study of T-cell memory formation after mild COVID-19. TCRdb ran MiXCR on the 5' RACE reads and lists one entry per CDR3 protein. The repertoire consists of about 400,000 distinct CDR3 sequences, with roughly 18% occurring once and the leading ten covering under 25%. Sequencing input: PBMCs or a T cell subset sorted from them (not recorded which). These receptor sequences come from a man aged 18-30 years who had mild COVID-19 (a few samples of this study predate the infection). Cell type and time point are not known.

Here the CDR3 reads CVGGHPRGEQYF. CDR3 in DNA: TGTGTAGGAGGACACCCGAGGGGAGAGCAGTACTTC. The V gene is TRBV6-6, the J gene TRBJ2-7; either TRBD1 or TRBD2 may fit D (5 bases each). The CDR3 extends over 12 amino acids. Germline CDR1 is MNHNY and CDR2 is SVGAGI (reference sequence).

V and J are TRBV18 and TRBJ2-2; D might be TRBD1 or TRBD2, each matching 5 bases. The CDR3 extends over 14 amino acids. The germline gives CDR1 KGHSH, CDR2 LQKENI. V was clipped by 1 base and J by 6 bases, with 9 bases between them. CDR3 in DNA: TGTGCCAGCTCACCACAGGGGAGCGCCGGGGAGCTGTTTTTT. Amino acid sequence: CASSPQGSAGELFF. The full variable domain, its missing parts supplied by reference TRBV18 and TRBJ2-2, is NAGVMQNPRHLVRRRGQEARLRCSPMKGHSHVYWYRQLPEEGLKFMVYLQKENIIDESGMPKERFSAEFPKEGPSILRIQQVVRGDSAAYFCASSPQGSAGELFFGEGSRLTVL.

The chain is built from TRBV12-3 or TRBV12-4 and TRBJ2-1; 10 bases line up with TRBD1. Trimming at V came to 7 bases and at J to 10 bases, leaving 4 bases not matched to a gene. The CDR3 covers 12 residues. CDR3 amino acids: CASTQGQGEQFF. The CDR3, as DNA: TGTGCCAGCACCCAGGGACAGGGGGAGCAGTTCTTC.

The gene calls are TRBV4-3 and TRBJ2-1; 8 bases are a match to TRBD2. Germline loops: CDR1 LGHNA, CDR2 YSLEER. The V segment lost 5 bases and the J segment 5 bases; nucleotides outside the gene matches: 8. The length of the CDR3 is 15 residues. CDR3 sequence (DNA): TGCGCCAGCAGCTTCTCTAGCGGGCGAGACAATGAGCAGTTCTTC. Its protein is CASSFSSGRDNEQFF.

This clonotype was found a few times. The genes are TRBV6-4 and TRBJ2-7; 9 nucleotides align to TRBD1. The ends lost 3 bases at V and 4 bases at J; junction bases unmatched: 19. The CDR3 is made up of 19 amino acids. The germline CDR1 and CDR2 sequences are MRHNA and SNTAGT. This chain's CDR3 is CASSDPRDRAPSRRYEQYV. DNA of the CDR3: TGTGCCAGCAGTGATCCCCGGGACAGGGCCCCCTCTCGCCGATACGAGCAGTACGTC.

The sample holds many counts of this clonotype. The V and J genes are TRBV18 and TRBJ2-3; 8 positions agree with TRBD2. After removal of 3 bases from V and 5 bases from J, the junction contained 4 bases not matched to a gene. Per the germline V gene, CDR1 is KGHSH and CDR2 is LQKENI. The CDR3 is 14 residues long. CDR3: CASSPSSGGDTQYF. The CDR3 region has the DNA TGTGCCAGCTCACCTTCAAGCGGGGGAGATACGCAGTATTTT. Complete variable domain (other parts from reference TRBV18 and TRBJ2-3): NAGVMQNPRHLVRRRGQEARLRCSPMKGHSHVYWYRQLPEEGLKFMVYLQKENIIDESGMPKERFSAEFPKEGPSILRIQQVVRGDSAAYFCASSPSSGGDTQYFGPGTRLTVL.

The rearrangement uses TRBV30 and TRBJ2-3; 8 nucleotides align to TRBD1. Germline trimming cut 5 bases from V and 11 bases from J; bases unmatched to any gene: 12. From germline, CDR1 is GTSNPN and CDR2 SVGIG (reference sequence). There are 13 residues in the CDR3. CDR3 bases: TGTGCCTGGCGACAAAACCCCGGGACAGGGCAGTATTTT. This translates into CAWRQNPGTGQYF.

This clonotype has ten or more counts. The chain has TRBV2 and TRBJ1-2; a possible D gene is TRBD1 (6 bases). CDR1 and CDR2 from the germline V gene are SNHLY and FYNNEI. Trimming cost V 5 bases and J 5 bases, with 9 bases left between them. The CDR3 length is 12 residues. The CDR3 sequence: CASSSQGYGYTF. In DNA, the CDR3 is TGTGCCAGCAGTTCACAGGGTTATGGCTACACCTTC.

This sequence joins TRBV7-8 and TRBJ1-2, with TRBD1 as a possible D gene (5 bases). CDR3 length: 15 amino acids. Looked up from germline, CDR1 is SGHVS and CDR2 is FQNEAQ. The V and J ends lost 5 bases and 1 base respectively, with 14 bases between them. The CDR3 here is CASSRAGDRNYGYTF. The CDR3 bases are TGTGCCAGCAGCCGGGCGGGGGACCGTAACTATGGCTACACCTTC. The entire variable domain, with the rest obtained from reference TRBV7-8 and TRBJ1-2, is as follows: GAGVSQSPRYKVAKRGQDVALRCDPISGHVSLFWYQQALGQGPEFLTYFQNEAQLDKSGLPSDRFFAERPEGSVSTLKIQRTQQEDSAVYLCASSRAGDRNYGYTFGSGTRLTVV.

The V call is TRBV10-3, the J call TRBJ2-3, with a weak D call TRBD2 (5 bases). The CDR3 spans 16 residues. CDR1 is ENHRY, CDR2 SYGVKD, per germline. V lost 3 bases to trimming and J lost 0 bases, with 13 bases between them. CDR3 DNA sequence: TGTGCCATCAGTGATGAGGGAATAGGCAGCACAGATACGCAGTATTTT. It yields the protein CAISDEGIGSTDTQYF.

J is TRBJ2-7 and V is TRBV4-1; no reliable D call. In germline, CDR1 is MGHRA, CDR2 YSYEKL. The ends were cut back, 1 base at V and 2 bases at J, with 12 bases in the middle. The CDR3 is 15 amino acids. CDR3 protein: CASSQGRYGTYEQYV. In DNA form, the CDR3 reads TGCGCCAGCAGCCAAGGCCGGTACGGAACCTACGAGCAGTACGTC.

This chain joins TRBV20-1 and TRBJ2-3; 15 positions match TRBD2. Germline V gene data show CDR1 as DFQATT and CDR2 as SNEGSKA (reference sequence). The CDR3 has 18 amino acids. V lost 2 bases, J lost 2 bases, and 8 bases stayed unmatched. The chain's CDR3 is CSARIRTSGREFTDTQYF. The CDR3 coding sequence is TGCAGTGCTAGAATCCGGACTAGCGGGAGGGAATTCACAGATACGCAGTATTTT.

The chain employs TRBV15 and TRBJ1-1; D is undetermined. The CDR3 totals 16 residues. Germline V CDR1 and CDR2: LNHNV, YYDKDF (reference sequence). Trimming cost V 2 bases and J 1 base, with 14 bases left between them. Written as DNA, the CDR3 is TGTGCCACCAGCAGAACCTCACGGGTCTCGAACACTGAAGCTTTCTTT. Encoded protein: CATSRTSRVSNTEAFF.

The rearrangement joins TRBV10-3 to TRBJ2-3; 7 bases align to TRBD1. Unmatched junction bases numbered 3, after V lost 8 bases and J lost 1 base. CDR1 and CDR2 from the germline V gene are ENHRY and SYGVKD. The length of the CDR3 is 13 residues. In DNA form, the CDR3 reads TGTGCCATCCAGGGGGTTGGCACAGATACGCAGTATTTT. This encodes CAIQGVGTDTQYF.

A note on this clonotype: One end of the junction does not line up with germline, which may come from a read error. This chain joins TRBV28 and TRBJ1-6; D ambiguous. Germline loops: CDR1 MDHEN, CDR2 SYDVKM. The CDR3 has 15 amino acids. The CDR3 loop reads CASSLPLGGNSPIHF. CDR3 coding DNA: TGTGCCAGCAGTTTACCATTGGGCGGAAATTCACCCATCCACTTT.

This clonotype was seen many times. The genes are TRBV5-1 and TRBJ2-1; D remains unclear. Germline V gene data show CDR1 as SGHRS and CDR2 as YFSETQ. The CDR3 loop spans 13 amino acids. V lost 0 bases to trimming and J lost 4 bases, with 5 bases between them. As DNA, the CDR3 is TGCGCCAGCAGCTTGGACGGGTACAATGAGCAGTTCTTC. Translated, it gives CASSLDGYNEQFF.

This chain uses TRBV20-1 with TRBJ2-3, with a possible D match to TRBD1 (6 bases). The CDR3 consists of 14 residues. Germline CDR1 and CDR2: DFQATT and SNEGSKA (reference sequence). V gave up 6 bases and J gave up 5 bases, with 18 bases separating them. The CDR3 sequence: CSAMDRYGGDTQYF. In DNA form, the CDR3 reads TGCAGTGCGATGGACAGATACGGTGGAGATACGCAGTATTTT.

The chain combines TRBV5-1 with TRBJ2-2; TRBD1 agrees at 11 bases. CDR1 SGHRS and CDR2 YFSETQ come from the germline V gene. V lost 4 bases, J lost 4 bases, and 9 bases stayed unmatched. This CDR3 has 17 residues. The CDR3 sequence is CASSPNRDRGTTGELFF. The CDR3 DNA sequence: TGCGCCAGCAGCCCGAACCGGGACAGGGGGACCACCGGGGAGCTGTTTTTT.

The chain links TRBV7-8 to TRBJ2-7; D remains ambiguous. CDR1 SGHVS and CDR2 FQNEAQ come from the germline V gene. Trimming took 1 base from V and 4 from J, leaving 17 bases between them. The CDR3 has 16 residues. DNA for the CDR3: TGTGCCAGCAGCTTAGGGCGCTTCGGGCCCGGGTACGAGCAGTACTTC. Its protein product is CASSLGRFGPGYEQYF.

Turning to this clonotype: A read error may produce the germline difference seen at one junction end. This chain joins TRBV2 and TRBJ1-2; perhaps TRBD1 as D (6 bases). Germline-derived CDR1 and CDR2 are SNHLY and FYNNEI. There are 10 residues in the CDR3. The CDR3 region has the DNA TGTGCCAGCCGGATGGGGACATTCTTCTTC. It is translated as CASRMGTFFF.

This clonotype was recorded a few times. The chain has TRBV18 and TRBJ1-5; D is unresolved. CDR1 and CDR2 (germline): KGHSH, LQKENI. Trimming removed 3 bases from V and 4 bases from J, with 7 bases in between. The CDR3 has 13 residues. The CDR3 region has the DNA TGTGCCAGCTCACCTTCGTGGAATCAGCCCCAGCATTTT. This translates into CASSPSWNQPQHF.

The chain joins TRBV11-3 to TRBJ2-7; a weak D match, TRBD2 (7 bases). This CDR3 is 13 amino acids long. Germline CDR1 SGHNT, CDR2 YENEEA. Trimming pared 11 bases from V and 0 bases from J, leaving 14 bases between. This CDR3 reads CALGGEGSYEQYV. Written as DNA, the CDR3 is TGTGCCCTAGGGGGGGAAGGCTCCTACGAGCAGTACGTC.

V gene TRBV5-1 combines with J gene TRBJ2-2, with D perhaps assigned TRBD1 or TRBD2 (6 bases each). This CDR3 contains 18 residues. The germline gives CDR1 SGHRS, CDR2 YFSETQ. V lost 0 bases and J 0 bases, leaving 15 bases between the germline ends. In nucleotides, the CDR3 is TGCGCCAGCAGCTTGGGCTCGATAGGGGGGTCGAACACCGGGGAGCTGTTTTTT. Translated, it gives CASSLGSIGGSNTGELFF. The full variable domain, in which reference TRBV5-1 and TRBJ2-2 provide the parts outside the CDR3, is KAGVTQTPRYLIKTRGQQVTLSCSPISGHRSVSWYQQTPGQGLQFLFEYFSETQRNKGNFPGRFSGRQFSNSRSEMNVSTLELGDSALYLCASSLGSIGGSNTGELFFGEGSRLTVL.

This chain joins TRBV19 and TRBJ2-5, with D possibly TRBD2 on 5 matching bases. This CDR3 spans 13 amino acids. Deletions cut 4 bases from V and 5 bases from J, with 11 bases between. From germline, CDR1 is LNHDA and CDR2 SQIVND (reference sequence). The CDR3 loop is CASSTQLGETQYF. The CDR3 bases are TGTGCCAGTAGTACCCAACTAGGGGAGACCCAGTACTTC.

CDR3 nucleotide sequence: TGTGCCTGGACCCTGCCTCTAGGACACCCGAACACTGAAGCTTTCTTT. Translation: CAWTLPLGHPNTEAFF. The chain links TRBV30 to TRBJ1-1; TRBD1 might be the D (5 bases). The V and J ends lost 4 bases and 1 base respectively, with 19 bases between them. The CDR3 extends over 16 amino acids. Germline assignment: CDR1 GTSNPN and CDR2 SVGIG (reference sequence).

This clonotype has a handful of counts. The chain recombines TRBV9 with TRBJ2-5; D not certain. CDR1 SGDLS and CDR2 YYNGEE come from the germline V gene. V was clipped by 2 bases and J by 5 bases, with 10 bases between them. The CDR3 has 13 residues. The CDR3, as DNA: TGTGCCAGCAGCGTGGTTCCGCAGGAGACCCAGTACTTC. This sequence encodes CASSVVPQETQYF. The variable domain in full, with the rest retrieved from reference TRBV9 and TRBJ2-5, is DSGVTQTPKHLITATGQRVTLRCSPRSGDLSVYWYQQSLDQGLQFLIQYYNGEERAKGNILERFSAQQFPDLHSELNLSSLELGDSALYFCASSVVPQETQYFGPGTRLLVL.

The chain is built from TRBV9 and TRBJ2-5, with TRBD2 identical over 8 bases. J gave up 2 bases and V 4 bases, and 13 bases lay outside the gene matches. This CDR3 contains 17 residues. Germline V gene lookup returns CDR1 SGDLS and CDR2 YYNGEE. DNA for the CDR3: TGTGCCAGCAGCCCGGGGGGGGCTAGCGGATTACAAGAGACCCAGTACTTC. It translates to CASSPGGASGLQETQYF.